This T cell receptor (beta chain) is drawn from a study of identifying expanded T cells in peripheral blood. Study results and limitations: Approximately two-week clone count variance significantly increased as total template count grew. Differentially abundant clones: roughly 1.2 between replicates, approximately 15 at two to three weeks, 19 to 20 at four.

No infections or other immune events were documented during collection. Germline lookup yields CDR1 MNHEY and CDR2 SMNVEV (reference sequence). Trimming pared 11 bases from V and 5 bases from J, leaving 19 bases between. This CDR3 has 14 amino acids. With respect to this clone: Its antigen is as yet unknown.

Using immunoSEQ multiplex PCR, the repertoire was profiled, and TCRdb retains in-frame clones only, with some absent. The table shows some 75,000 clones, with almost 90% occurring only once. This TCR was sampled from a person aged 18-69 years in good health. The gene calls are TRBV27 and TRBJ1-5; D is uncertain. Sample: blood. The CDR3 here is CAASKSADHQPQHF. In nucleotides, the CDR3 is TGTGCCGCCTCCAAGTCGGCAGATCATCAGCCCCAGCATTTT.